This TCR beta chain was obtained from a study of shared clonotypes between healthy human individuals. Assay: immunoSEQ multiplex PCR; the TCRdb copy retains only in-frame clones and omits some. The sample records about 480,000 clones, less than 85% being singletons. The V and J ends lost 4 bases and 0 bases, in that order; junction bases with no gene match: 5. Germline lookup yields CDR1 SGHTA and CDR2 FQGTGA. This CDR3 region has 15 residues. The receptor was isolated from a woman in her forties in good health. Some clones in this sample may be carry-over from other donors' samples. This chain uses TRBV7-3 with TRBJ2-7; TRBD2 matches 8 bases. Sample: PBMCs. This CDR3 is CASSSSGGSSYEQYF. For the CDR3, the DNA is TGTGCCAGCAGCTCCAGCGGGGGCAGCTCCTACGAGCAGTACTTC.